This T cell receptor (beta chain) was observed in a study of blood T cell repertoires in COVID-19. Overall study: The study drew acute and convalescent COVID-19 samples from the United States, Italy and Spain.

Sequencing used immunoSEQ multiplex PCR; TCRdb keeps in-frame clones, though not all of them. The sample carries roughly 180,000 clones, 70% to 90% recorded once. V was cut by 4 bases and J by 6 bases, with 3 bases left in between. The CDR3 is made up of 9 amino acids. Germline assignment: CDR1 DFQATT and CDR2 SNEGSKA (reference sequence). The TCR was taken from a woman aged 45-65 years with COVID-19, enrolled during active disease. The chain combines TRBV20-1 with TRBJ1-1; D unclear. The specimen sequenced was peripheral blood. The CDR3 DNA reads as TGCAGTGCTACTCCTGAAGCTTTCTTT. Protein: CSATPEAFF.